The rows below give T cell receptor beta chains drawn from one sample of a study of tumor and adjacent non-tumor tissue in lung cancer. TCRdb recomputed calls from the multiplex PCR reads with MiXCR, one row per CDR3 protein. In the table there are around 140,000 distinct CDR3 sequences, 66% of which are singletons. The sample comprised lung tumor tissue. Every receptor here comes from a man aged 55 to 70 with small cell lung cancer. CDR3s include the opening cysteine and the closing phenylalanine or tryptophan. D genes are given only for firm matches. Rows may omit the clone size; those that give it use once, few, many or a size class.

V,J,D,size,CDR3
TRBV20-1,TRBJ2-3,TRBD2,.,CKASGLAGRISYF
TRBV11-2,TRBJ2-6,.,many,CASSLKHGSVLTF
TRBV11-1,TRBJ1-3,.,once,CASSLGVGNNIYF
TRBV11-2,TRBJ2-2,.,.,CARSRESGRNTGELFF
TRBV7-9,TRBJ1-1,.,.,CASSIQFENTAAFF
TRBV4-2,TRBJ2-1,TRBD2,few,CVSSQEARLAGRSEQFF
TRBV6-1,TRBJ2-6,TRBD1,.,CTSSDVPGQSRSYGANVLTF
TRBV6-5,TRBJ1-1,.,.,CASSKRGRGVAFF
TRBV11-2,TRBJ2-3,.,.,CASSSSLVGGTDTRYF
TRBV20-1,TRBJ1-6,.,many,CSARSPGEHSPLHF
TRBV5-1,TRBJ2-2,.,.,CASSLFSGSTGELFF
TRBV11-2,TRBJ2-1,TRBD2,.,CVSSLLSSGKNNEQFF
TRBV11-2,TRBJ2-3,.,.,CVSSSILGGGTDMQYF
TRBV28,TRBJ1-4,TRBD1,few,CASSSTGASNEKLFF
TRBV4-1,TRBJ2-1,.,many,CASSQDPGTAYNEQFF